This TCR beta chain comes out of a study of blood T cell repertoires in COVID-19. The wider study: Samples representing acute and convalescent COVID-19 were sourced from the United States, Italy and Spain.

This clone has more than one count but fewer than ten. Generated by immunoSEQ multiplex PCR, the TCRdb table keeps only in-frame clones and is missing some. The data contain about 190,000 clones, more than 85% of them singletons. The TCR comes from a man aged 25-40 years with acute or convalescent COVID-19. Specimen: peripheral blood.

Here the CDR3 DNA reads TGTGCCAGCAGTGCCGGGACAGATTATCAGCCCCAGCATTTT. The encoded protein is CASSAGTDYQPQHF. The V gene is TRBV2, the J gene TRBJ1-5, with 7 bases fitting TRBD1. Germline CDR1 is SNHLY and CDR2 is FYNNEI. CDR3 length equals 14 residues. J lost 5 bases, V lost 4 bases, and 5 bases had no gene match.